This is a list of T cell receptor beta chains from one sample in a study of T-cell memory formation after mild COVID-19. From the 5' RACE reads, TCRdb called clonotypes with MiXCR, one entry per CDR3 protein. The sample carries under 300,000 distinct CDR3 sequences, about 17% recorded once. Sequenced material: PBMCs or a T cell subset sorted from them (not recorded which). These receptors were taken from a young man who had mild COVID-19 (a few samples of this study predate the infection). Cell type and time point are not known. CDR3s include the opening cysteine and the closing phenylalanine or tryptophan. Each record gives: D gene, V gene, clone size, J gene, CDR3 protein, CDR3 DNA. A D gene is named only where the DNA matches it firmly. Clone size is shown for a subset of rows, as once, few, many or a class of expanded clone.

>.|TRBV6-2/TRBV6-3|.|TRBJ1-1
CASTPGMNTEAFF
TGTGCCAGCACCCCAGGGATGAACACTGAAGCTTTCTTT
>.|TRBV12-3/TRBV12-4|.|TRBJ1-2
CASSLAGVGYTF
TGTGCCAGCAGTTTAGCTGGGGTCGGCTACACCTTC
>.|TRBV12-3/TRBV12-4|.|TRBJ1-5
CASQGTAYQPQHF
TGTGCCAGCCAGGGGACGGCTTATCAGCCCCAGCATTTT
>TRBD2|TRBV7-2|.|TRBJ2-1
CASSPWTSGGADEQFF
TGTGCCAGCAGCCCATGGACTAGCGGGGGGGCAGATGAGCAGTTCTTC
>.|TRBV28|few|TRBJ1-2
CASSLSGQLGYTF
TGTGCCAGCAGTTTATCAGGGCAGCTAGGCTACACCTTC
>TRBD1|TRBV18|.|TRBJ2-6
CASSPGQLFSGANVLTF
TGTGCCAGCTCACCGGGACAGCTCTTCTCTGGGGCCAACGTCCTGACTTTC
>TRBD2|TRBV5-5|.|TRBJ2-3
CASLTSGTDTQYF
TGTGCCAGCCTGACTAGCGGCACAGATACGCAGTATTTT
>.|TRBV5-1|few|TRBJ2-2
CASSLAADNTGELFF
TGCGCCAGCAGCTTGGCCGCAGATAACACCGGGGAGCTGTTTTTT
>.|TRBV7-2|few|TRBJ2-3
CASRVSSSHTQYF
TGTGCCAGCAGGGTGTCTTCCTCCCATACGCAGTATTTT
>TRBD1|TRBV5-1|many|TRBJ2-2
CASSLAPGGNSGELFF
TGCGCCAGCAGCTTGGCCCCAGGGGGAAATTCCGGGGAGCTGTTTTTT
>.|TRBV7-8|.|TRBJ2-1
CASSPDGVGNEQFF
TGTGCCAGCAGCCCAGACGGGGTTGGCAATGAGCAGTTCTTC
>TRBD2|TRBV29-1|.|TRBJ2-3
CSVVRLAGFADTQYF
TGCAGCGTTGTTCGATTAGCGGGGTTTGCAGATACGCAGTATTTT
>.|TRBV7-2|few|TRBJ2-2
CASTPWPGELFF
TGTGCCAGCACTCCGTGGCCCGGGGAGCTGTTTTTT
>.|TRBV5-1|.|TRBJ2-5
CASSQGWQETQYF
TGCGCCAGCAGCCAGGGTTGGCAAGAGACCCAGTACTTC
>.|TRBV6-2/TRBV6-3|.|TRBJ2-5
CASTYFETQYF
TGTGCCAGCACCTACTTCGAGACCCAGTACTTC
>.|TRBV15|.|TRBJ1-6
CATSREGARSLHF
TGTGCCACCAGCAGAGAGGGGGCGAGATCCCTCCACTTT
>TRBD1|TRBV6-5|.|TRBJ1-2
CASSFHTPDRDYGYTF
TGTGCCAGCAGTTTTCACACTCCGGACAGGGACTATGGCTACACCTTC
>TRBD1|TRBV9|.|TRBJ2-2
CASSWTGESGELFF
TGTGCCAGCAGCTGGACAGGGGAGTCCGGGGAGCTGTTTTTT
>.|TRBV4-3|.|TRBJ1-2
CASSQDGGWYGYTF
TGCGCCAGCAGCCAAGATGGGGGATGGTATGGCTACACCTTC
>TRBD1|TRBV12-3/TRBV12-4|many|TRBJ2-7
CASSYTNRGSYEQYF
TGTGCCAGCAGCTATACTAACAGGGGATCCTACGAGCAGTACTTC
>.|TRBV5-1|.|TRBJ1-1
CASSLVGIGGSEAFF
TGCGCCAGCAGCTTGGTAGGGATCGGGGGCTCTGAAGCTTTCTTT
>.|TRBV12-3/TRBV12-4|.|TRBJ1-4
CASTPGPSEKLFF
TGTGCCAGCACCCCCGGACCTTCCGAAAAACTGTTTTTT
>.|TRBV6-2/TRBV6-3|few|TRBJ1-5
CASSWRQTHQPQHF
TGTGCCAGCAGTTGGAGACAGACCCATCAGCCCCAGCATTTT
>TRBD1|TRBV28|few|TRBJ2-4
CATLQGVKNIQYF
TGTGCCACCCTACAGGGGGTCAAAAACATTCAGTACTTC
>.|TRBV2|.|TRBJ2-2
CASSLDYTGELFF
TGTGCCAGCAGTCTTGATTACACCGGGGAGCTGTTTTTT
>.|TRBV21-1|.|TRBJ1-1
CASSKAQGSFTEAFF
TGTGCCAGCAGCAAAGCGCAGGGCAGTTTCACTGAAGCTTTCTTT
>TRBD2|TRBV6-5|many|TRBJ2-3
CASSRLAGGTDTQYF
TGTGCCAGCAGTAGACTAGCGGGGGGCACAGATACGCAGTATTTT
>.|TRBV4-3|many|TRBJ2-1
CASSQDQLYNEQFF
TGCGCCAGCAGCCAAGATCAACTCTACAATGAGCAGTTCTTC
>.|TRBV7-2|.|TRBJ1-2
CASSLVQDYGYTF
TGTGCCAGCAGCTTAGTACAGGACTATGGCTACACCTTC
>.|TRBV7-8|.|TRBJ2-1
CASSPKVGQFF
TGTGCCAGCAGCCCGAAGGTAGGGCAGTTCTTC
>.|TRBV12-3/TRBV12-4|few|TRBJ1-5
CASSLGGGRGNQPQHF
TGTGCCAGCAGTTTAGGCGGGGGCCGGGGCAATCAGCCCCAGCATTTT
>TRBD2|TRBV11-2|few|TRBJ2-5
CASSFGVAGATEETQYF
TGTGCCAGCAGCTTCGGAGTAGCGGGGGCCACTGAGGAGACCCAGTACTTC
>.|TRBV24-1|.|TRBJ2-5
CATSEPGRGTQYF
TGTGCCACCAGTGAGCCGGGACGGGGAACCCAGTACTTC
>.|TRBV4-3|.|TRBJ2-2
CASSQVFHRDVGELFF
TGCGCCAGCAGCCAAGTCTTCCACAGGGATGTCGGGGAGCTGTTTTTT
>.|TRBV25-1|.|TRBJ1-2
CASWAGANYGYTF
TGTGCCAGCTGGGCGGGAGCGAACTATGGCTACACCTTC
>.|TRBV7-2|few|TRBJ1-1
CASSLPRTERTEAFF
TGTGCCAGCAGCTTACCAAGGACGGAGAGGACTGAAGCTTTCTTT
>TRBD1|TRBV14|few|TRBJ2-2
CASSHWDRNTGELFF
TGTGCCAGCAGCCACTGGGACAGGAACACCGGGGAGCTGTTTTTT
>.|TRBV11-2|few|TRBJ1-6
CASSLVGGSSYNSPLHF
TGTGCCAGCAGCTTAGTTGGGGGATCCTCCTATAATTCACCCCTCCACTTT
>TRBD1|TRBV7-9|few|TRBJ1-1
CASSPSTGGPTEAFF
TGTGCCAGCAGTCCTTCAACAGGGGGCCCAACTGAAGCTTTCTTT
>TRBD1|TRBV12-3/TRBV12-4|.|TRBJ1-2
CASSRDRGALVHGYTF
TGTGCCAGCAGCCGGGACAGAGGAGCCTTAGTCCATGGCTACACCTTC
>.|TRBV12-3/TRBV12-4|few|TRBJ1-1
CASTREGAEAFF
TGTGCCAGCACCCGGGAGGGGGCTGAAGCTTTCTTT
>.|TRBV29-1|.|TRBJ1-1
CSVEPPGQSNTEAFF
TGCAGCGTTGAACCCCCCGGACAGTCGAACACTGAAGCTTTCTTT
>.|TRBV6-6|.|TRBJ2-3
CASLVSGALPHTQYF
TGTGCCAGCTTGGTATCGGGGGCCCTCCCACATACGCAGTATTTT
>.|TRBV11-2|.|TRBJ2-3
CASSLEPTGALTDTQYF
TGTGCCAGCAGCTTAGAACCCACCGGGGCCCTCACAGATACGCAGTATTTT
>.|TRBV20-1|.|TRBJ1-5
CSASRQGGGPQHF
TGCAGTGCTAGTAGGCAGGGCGGTGGGCCCCAGCATTTT
>.|TRBV7-7|few|TRBJ2-2
CASSLKQSTGELFF
TGTGCTAGCAGCTTAAAGCAGTCCACCGGGGAGCTGTTTTTT
>.|TRBV7-3|.|TRBJ2-5
CASSFGTSQTQYF
TGTGCCAGCAGCTTCGGGACTTCTCAGACCCAGTACTTC
>TRBD1|TRBV7-9|many|TRBJ2-2
CASSFGTATGELFF
TGTGCCAGCAGCTTCGGGACAGCCACCGGGGAGCTGTTTTTT
>.|TRBV7-9|.|TRBJ1-2
CASSRQDAHGYTF
TGTGCCAGCAGTCGACAGGACGCACATGGCTACACCTTC
>.|TRBV11-2|many|TRBJ2-5
CASSGETGWETQYF
TGTGCCAGCAGCGGTGAGACAGGTTGGGAGACCCAGTACTTC